This T cell receptor beta chain was captured in a study of long-term antiretroviral therapy in people with HIV (dated 2022 in TCRdb). Context from the whole study: The earliest samples were collected about a decade before the 2015 WHO recommendation for immediate ART, when ART was typically delayed until CD4 counts fell. Whether ART initiation and durable HIV suppression were associated with changes in peripheral blood TRB repertoire composition and diversity was tested in a retrospective serial study. A total of about 190 cryopreserved PBMC samples were contributed to the cohort by 30 adults with confirmed HIV infection, with samples collected serially over a mean of 6 years (range 1-12). Among the roughly 30 participants with HIV, about a dozen were female. No cross-contamination during QIAcube processing was shown when test extractions of a monoclonal T-cell line were performed alongside about 30 polyclonal samples. What the work shows at the level of the full study, not this receptor alone: Because cell numbers in pre-ART samples were limited, unsorted PBMC were profiled instead of sorted CD4+ and CD8+ T cells. The samples span the years 2004 to 2017, and the ART regimens used may be less effective than current regimens. Since PBMC availability was limited, sequencing covered only the TCR beta chain, with no alpha chain pairing. Inferences about post-ART repertoire changes are limited because no data were available on ART adherence, viral resistance or therapy changes. HIV repertoires had narrower CDR3 length ranges than controls, and the network structure suggested an antigen-experienced repertoire that shifted only slightly toward naive after ART. The repertoire was dominated across all time points by expanded TRB clones identified before ART initiation, although this dominance was seen to fluctuate and to decrease in many PLHIV after ART. Starting ART was linked to a significant rise in TRB diversity, yet even after long-term ART the diversity remained significantly lower than in transplant donor controls.

Inclusion was restricted to participants for whom at least one PBMC sample before ART initiation and at least two post-ART samples were available. Every participant with HIV received treatment in the United States of America. Before DNA extraction, cryopreserved samples containing about 0.9-11 million PBMC were thawed and washed. At the time of the earliest PBMC sample, participants with HIV were aged between roughly 20 and 55 years. PBMC samples were contributed by each participant from 1-4 timepoints before ART initiation and 2-8 timepoints after ART initiation, with a median of 7 samples. For every participant, serial HIV viral load, CD4+ T-cell count, ART history and demographic data were obtained. Using a Qiagen kit on a QIAcube, genomic DNA was extracted from unsorted PBMC, with samples processed in batches of 12. V is reduced by 6 bases and J by 0 bases, leaving a spacing of 12 bases between them. The germline V gene (reference sequence) sets CDR1 to LNHDA and CDR2 to SQIVND. The CDR3 sequence holds 15 residues, the cysteine and phenylalanine included. The kept DNA is CDR3 alone, 45 bases in frame from the first base.

Comments on this clone: Its target antigen remains unknown. Per-base qualities were not stored, and no clone one base away is much larger.

The immunoSEQ hsTCRB v3.0 assay was used at survey level resolution to sequence the TRB variable region. The target sequencing depth for TRB was about 40,000-55,000 T-cell genomes per sample. Pooled TRB libraries were sequenced on an Illumina MiSeq with a v3 150-cycle kit. As for the authors' bioinformatics: Analysis of repertoires was carried out in R inside a reproducible Nextflow workflow spanning QC, data transformation and analysis. Custom analyses were implemented in LymphoSeq2, an R package for AIRR-Seq data exploration. A handful of samples yielding fewer than 5000 total TRB sequences were excluded, leaving more than 150 analyzed HIV repertoires. Among the approximately 200 retained HIV repertoires, 59 were collected before ART initiation and fewer than 150 were collected after ART initiation. Repertoires were downsampled to 5000 TRB nucleotide sequences, and summary statistics were averaged over 100 downsampling iterations. The analysis kept only TRB sequences whose CDR3 regions were at least seven amino acids long. Diversity was measured with a Shannon entropy-derived clonality score and the Gini coefficient. In repertoire networks, the top 5000 CDR3 amino acid sequences were linked whenever an edit distance of one separated two sequences. Antigen specificity groups and MHC restriction were predicted for TRB CDR3 amino acid sequences with GLIPH2. To flag known associations with CMV, EBV, HIV or tissue antigens, CDR3 amino acid sequences were compared against VDJdb and McPAS-TCR. Pre-ART, post-ART and control groups were compared with Wilcoxon signed-rank tests and Holm-Bonferroni correction. Here the immuneACCESS table is served through TCRdb, limited to in-frame sequences with V and J called. Missing clones are a known gap in these copies; in checked studies unresolved V genes cover under half, and the rest lacks a known reason. Clone size and the V and J calls come from that table; the DNA yielded D and trimming. Across this sample there are around 24,000 clones, with roughly 93% seen only once. About 9% of the sample is held by the ten biggest clonotypes.

Here the chain combines TRBV19 and TRBJ1-5; perhaps TRBD1 is the D gene, with 6 bases matching. The TCR sequence derives from a woman between 40 and 55 years old with HIV. The sample here was unsorted PBMCs, taken 7.6 years after starting antiretroviral therapy. The CDR3 has the sequence CASRDQGYSNQPQHF. In nucleotides, the sequence is TGTGCCAGTAGGGACCAGGGGTATAGCAATCAGCCCCAGCATTTT.